This T cell receptor (beta chain) emerged from a study of blood T cells in healthy people across ages. The second PCR ran about 6 to 12 cycles with a sample-barcoded 5' primer and J-beta primers. TCRdb reanalysed the 5' RACE reads using MiXCR and keeps one entry per CDR3 protein. The data show 750,000 or so distinct CDR3 sequences, more than 20% seen once. This sample was also put to use in a study of T cells of mothers and their children.

The clonotype was recovered from a boy between 10 and 17 years old in good health. Source material: blood.

CDR3: CASSAVAGGNGYTF. CDR3 in DNA: TGTGCCAGCAGTGCCGTGGCAGGGGGTAATGGCTACACCTTC. The rearrangement uses TRBV27 and TRBJ1-2; 7 nucleotides line up with TRBD1. The CDR3 has 14 residues. The germline V gene has CDR1 MNHEY and CDR2 SMNVEV (reference sequence). V lost 5 bases and J lost 6; bases outside the gene matches: 9.